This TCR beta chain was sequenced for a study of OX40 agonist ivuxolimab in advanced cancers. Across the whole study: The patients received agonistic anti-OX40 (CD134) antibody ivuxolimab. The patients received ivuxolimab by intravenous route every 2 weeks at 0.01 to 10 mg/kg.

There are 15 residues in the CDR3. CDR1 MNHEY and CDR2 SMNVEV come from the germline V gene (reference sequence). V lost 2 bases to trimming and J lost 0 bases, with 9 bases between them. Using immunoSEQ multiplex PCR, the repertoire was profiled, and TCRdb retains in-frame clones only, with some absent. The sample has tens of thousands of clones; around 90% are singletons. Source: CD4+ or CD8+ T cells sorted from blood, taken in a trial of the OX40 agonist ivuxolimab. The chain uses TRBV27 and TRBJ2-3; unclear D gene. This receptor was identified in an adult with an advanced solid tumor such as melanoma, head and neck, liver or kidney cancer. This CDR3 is CASSLGRRSTDTQYF. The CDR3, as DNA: TGTGCCAGCAGTTTAGGAAGACGGAGCACAGATACGCAGTATTTT.